This is a list of T cell receptor beta chains from one sample in a study of blood T cell repertoires in COVID-19. Data came from immunoSEQ multiplex PCR; TCRdb stores just in-frame clones and leaves some out. The sample has roughly 200,000 clones; 85% to 90% are singletons. Sequenced: peripheral blood. The receptor source for this set is a man in his forties with active or convalescent COVID-19. Both conserved end residues are part of each CDR3.

V gene,CDR3 protein
TRBV6-4,CASSPAGGSWNNEQFF
TRBV6-5,CASSSGGLYEQYF
TRBV5-1,CASSPLEANEQFF
TRBV27,CASSYDISGADTQYF
TRBV19,CASSGQGDSGNTIYF
TRBV5-1,CASSLDGGYGYTF
TRBV24-1,CATSDLSGRGPDTQYF
TRBV9,CASSVVQGNTGELFF
TRBV6-5,CASSYAQGGEYEQYF
TRBV6-1,CASSEMRVAGRNQPQHF
TRBV7-3,CASSLIASGGISGELFF
TRBV7-9,CASSYDKTNTEAFF
TRBV19,CASSIGTGHNEQFF
TRBV6-5,CASTWGDGGYTF
TRBV7-2,CASSSDSRQGAISYGYTF
TRBV7-2,CASSSLQGAYEQYF